One sample yielded the 32 T cell receptor beta chains listed below, sequenced in a study of siplizumab effects on memory and regulatory T cells. The assay was immunoSEQ multiplex PCR, and TCRdb's table has in-frame clones only and misses some. The table lists approximately 91,000 clones, 85% to 95% of them singletons. The sample was CD8+ T cells sorted from blood. These receptor sequences come from a human donor in good health.

This chain connects TRBV28 to TRBJ2-7; TRBD1 matches 9 bases. The CDR3 extends over 15 amino acids. CDR1 MDHEN and CDR2 SYDVKM come from the germline V gene. The J segment lost 3 bases and the V segment lost 2 bases, leaving 5 bases of the junction unmatched. The CDR3 sequence is CASSLRGDRVYEQYF. The CDR3 nucleotides read TGTGCCAGCAGTTTAAGGGGGGACAGGGTCTACGAGCAGTACTTC.

The rearrangement joins TRBV14 to TRBJ2-1; perhaps TRBD2 as D (6 bases). Per germline, CDR1 SGHDN and CDR2 FVKESK. Trimming removed 0 bases at V and 5 bases at J, with 11 bases between. The CDR3 is 15 amino acids. In DNA, the CDR3 is TGTGCCAGCAGCCAAGACTGGGACTTTGACAATGAGCAGTTCTTC. Protein sequence: CASSQDWDFDNEQFF.

The chain recombines TRBV15 with TRBJ2-5, with 10 bases aligning to TRBD2. The CDR3 is 15 residues long. With V trimmed by 5 bases and J by 3 bases, 6 bases remained unmatched. From germline, CDR1 is LNHNV and CDR2 YYDKDF (reference sequence). In nucleotides, the CDR3 is TGTGCCACCAGCCCTAGCGGGAGAGAAGAAGAGACCCAGTACTTC. This gives the protein CATSPSGREEETQYF.

The V call is TRBV28, the J call TRBJ1-1; TRBD1 agrees at 8 bases. Germline CDR1 and CDR2: MDHEN and SYDVKM. Trimming took 5 bases from V and 3 from J; bases not matched to a gene: 8. CDR3 length: 15 residues. DNA of the CDR3: TGTGCCAGCAGTCTCCCCCAGGGGGCTGACACTGAAGCTTTCTTT. Amino acid sequence: CASSLPQGADTEAFF.

The J gene is TRBJ2-7, the V gene TRBV10-3; 16 nucleotides align to TRBD2. Germline lookup yields CDR1 ENHRY and CDR2 SYGVKD. The CDR3 runs to 22 residues. J lost 3 bases, V lost 8 bases, and 25 bases had no gene match. CDR3: CAILQPGLAGGPGHTPGYEQYF. CDR3 bases: TGTGCCATCTTACAGCCGGGACTAGCGGGAGGGCCCGGTCATACCCCCGGCTACGAGCAGTACTTC.

The rearrangement joins TRBV2 to TRBJ1-4, with TRBD1 as a possible D gene (6 bases). This CDR3 contains 15 residues. V was clipped by 5 bases and J by 4 bases, with 14 bases between them. CDR1 and CDR2 from the germline V gene are SNHLY and FYNNEI. CDR3 DNA: TGTGCCAGCAGTCACATCCGGACAGATAATGAAAAACTGTTTTTT. Translating gives CASSHIRTDNEKLFF.

The chain carries TRBV5-4 and TRBJ2-7; a weak D match, TRBD1 (6 bases). This CDR3 has 12 residues. V shed 4 bases and J shed 3 bases, with 8 bases lying between them. The germline gives CDR1 SGHNT, CDR2 YYREEE (reference sequence). CDR3 bases: TGTGCCAGCAGCCGGGACAACTACGAGCAGTACTTC. Its translation: CASSRDNYEQYF.

Here the CDR3 reads CASTPSAGGNNEQFF. The DNA for the CDR3 is TGTGCCAGTACCCCATCGGCGGGAGGCAACAATGAGCAGTTCTTC. The rearrangement uses TRBV19 and TRBJ2-1, with TRBD2 matching 8 bases. The CDR3 is 15 amino acids. CDR1 LNHDA and CDR2 SQIVND come from the germline V gene (reference sequence). J lost 5 bases, V lost 7 bases, and 10 bases had no gene match.

The J gene is TRBJ1-1, the V gene TRBV9; D perhaps matches TRBD1 (5 bases). V gave up 7 bases and J gave up 1 base, with 11 bases separating them. Germline V gives CDR1 SGDLS, CDR2 YYNGEE. The CDR3 consists of 13 residues. For the CDR3, the DNA is TGTGCCAGCCGGGGGGGACCGAACACTGAAGCTTTCTTT. This translates into CASRGGPNTEAFF. The entire variable domain, with the rest obtained from reference TRBV9 and TRBJ1-1, is as follows: DSGVTQTPKHLITATGQRVTLRCSPRSGDLSVYWYQQSLDQGLQFLIQYYNGEERAKGNILERFSAQQFPDLHSELNLSSLELGDSALYFCASRGGPNTEAFFGQGTRLTVV.

This chain links TRBV19 with TRBJ2-1; D is perhaps TRBD2 (6 bases). Per the germline V gene, CDR1 is LNHDA and CDR2 is SQIVND (reference sequence). The CDR3 contains 15 residues. Trimming took off 3 bases at V and 6 bases at J, with 15 bases between the two ends. CDR3 loop: CASSIGSRGGNEQFF. CDR3 in DNA: TGTGCCAGTAGTATTGGTTCAAGGGGAGGCAATGAGCAGTTCTTC.

This chain connects TRBV9 to TRBJ1-2; TRBD1 aligns across 12 bases. Trimming took 0 bases from V and 7 from J; bases not matched to a gene: 7. The CDR3 runs to 16 residues. Germline CDR1 and CDR2: SGDLS and YYNGEE. CDR3 region: CASSVEPGQGAFGYTF. CDR3 DNA sequence: TGTGCCAGCAGCGTAGAGCCGGGACAGGGGGCGTTTGGCTACACCTTC.

The CDR3 nucleotides are TGCGCCAGCAGCCTTACCAGGGAAGGACAGAGAAATGAAAAACTGTTTTTT. Translated: CASSLTREGQRNEKLFF. This chain joins TRBV4-1 and TRBJ1-4, with a possible D match to TRBD1 (6 bases). Looked up from germline, CDR1 is MGHRA and CDR2 is YSYEKL. V shed 4 bases and J shed 5 bases, with 20 bases lying between them. CDR3 size: 17 residues.

The CDR3 reads CASSMGAMETQYF. CDR3 coding DNA: TGTGCCAGTAGTATGGGGGCCATGGAGACCCAGTACTTC. The chain combines TRBV19 with TRBJ2-5; weak D call: TRBD1 (6 bases). Between the trimmed V and J ends, which lost 3 bases and 5 bases, there was a span of 10 bases. Germline V lookup: CDR1 LNHDA, CDR2 SQIVND (reference sequence). CDR3 length: 13 residues.

The rearrangement links TRBV7-9 to TRBJ2-7; D gene ambiguous. V was shortened by 3 bases and J by 7 bases, with 7 bases between the two germline ends. This CDR3 has 11 amino acids. Germline V gene data show CDR1 as SEHNR and CDR2 as FQNEAQ (reference sequence). The CDR3: CASSFLEEQYF. In DNA form, the CDR3 reads TGTGCCAGCAGCTTTTTGGAAGAGCAGTACTTC. Complete variable domain (other parts from reference TRBV7-9 and TRBJ2-7): DTGVSQNPRHKITKRGQNVTFRCDPISEHNRLYWYRQTLGQGPEFLTYFQNEAQLEKSRLLSDRFSAERPKGSFSTLEIQRTEQGDSAMYLCASSFLEEQYFGPGTRLTVT.

The CDR3 region is CASSLGPGQGGREQYF. CDR3 sequence (DNA): TGTGCCAGCAGTTTAGGGCCGGGACAGGGTGGACGCGAGCAGTACTTC. The chain is built from TRBV27 and TRBJ2-7, with 9 bases that match TRBD1. The CDR3 is made up of 16 amino acids. CDR1 is MNHEY, CDR2 SMNVEV, per germline (reference sequence). Trimming at V came to 2 bases and at J to 6 bases, leaving 11 bases not matched to a gene.

In the case of this clone: The sample holds other DNA sequences that translate to the same CDR3. The rearrangement uses TRBV27 and TRBJ1-1, with D tentatively TRBD1 (6 bases). The CDR3 spans 13 residues. Trimming left V 3 bases short and J 1 base short, with 6 bases between. Per the germline V gene, CDR1 is MNHEY and CDR2 is SMNVEV (reference sequence). CDR3 sequence: CASSLGQNTEAFF. CDR3 sequence (DNA): TGTGCCAGCAGTTTGGGACAGAACACTGAAGCTTTCTTT.

V is TRBV6-1 and J is TRBJ1-3; no clear D. Trimming took 10 bases from V and 0 from J, leaving 16 bases between them. The CDR3 length is 15 residues. Per germline, CDR1 MNHNS and CDR2 SASEGT. The CDR3 spells CATLAQKISGNTIYF. In DNA form, the CDR3 reads TGTGCCACTTTGGCCCAGAAAATCTCTGGAAACACCATATATTTT.

The V gene is TRBV9, the J gene TRBJ2-2; 8 bases fit TRBD1. This CDR3 region has 17 residues. The V and J ends lost 0 bases and 5 bases, in that order; junction bases with no gene match: 9. Germline CDR1 and CDR2: SGDLS and YYNGEE. The CDR3 loop is CASSVDGTGGFTGELFF. DNA for the CDR3: TGTGCCAGCAGCGTAGATGGGACAGGCGGATTTACCGGGGAGCTGTTTTTT.

As DNA, the CDR3 is TGTGCCAGTAATGGGGGGCTAGCGGCCACGAGCTCCTACAATGAGCAGTTCTTC. Its protein is CASNGGLAATSSYNEQFF. V is TRBV19 and J is TRBJ2-1; TRBD2 is a possible D gene (7 bases). The CDR3 is 18 residues long. V dropped 7 bases and J dropped 0 bases, with 22 bases sitting between them. Germline V gene lookup returns CDR1 LNHDA and CDR2 SQIVND (reference sequence).

Of note for this clone: Other nucleotide sequences in the sample specify the same CDR3. The CDR3 is CASSIAQGRSNQPQHF. DNA of the CDR3: TGTGCCAGTAGTATAGCACAGGGAAGGAGCAATCAGCCCCAGCATTTT. The rearrangement joins TRBV19 to TRBJ1-5, with D perhaps TRBD1 (6 bases). Per germline, CDR1 LNHDA and CDR2 SQIVND (reference sequence). Deletions cut 1 base from V and 1 base from J, with 11 bases between. CDR3 size: 16 residues.

J is TRBJ2-7 and V is TRBV27, with 13 bases that match TRBD2. Germline assignment: CDR1 MNHEY and CDR2 SMNVEV (reference sequence). The CDR3 extends over 15 amino acids. J was trimmed by 8 bases and V by 8 bases; bases with no gene match: 12. This chain's CDR3 is CASVQKGLAGRKQYF. CDR3 DNA: TGTGCCAGCGTACAAAAGGGACTAGCGGGACGTAAGCAGTACTTC.

CDR3 bases: TGTGCCAGCACCCTCACCGGGGCGATGACCGGGGAGCTGTTTTTT. It encodes CASTLTGAMTGELFF. This chain joins TRBV13 and TRBJ2-2, with D tentatively TRBD1 or TRBD2 (5 bases each). The germline V gene has CDR1 PRHDT and CDR2 FYEKMQ (reference sequence). The CDR3 totals 15 residues. The V end lost 7 bases, the J end lost 5 bases, and 17 bases lay between the germline ends.

The genes are TRBV19 and TRBJ2-3; tentatively, D is TRBD2 (6 bases). V lost 10 bases and J 2 bases, leaving 16 bases between the germline ends. The germline V gene encodes CDR1 LNHDA and CDR2 SQIVND (reference sequence). The CDR3 runs to 14 residues. Written as DNA, the CDR3 is TGTGCCACCGCTAGCGACCTTTTCACAGATACGCAGTATTTT. Encoded protein: CATASDLFTDTQYF.

The chain has TRBV6-4 and TRBJ1-2, with D perhaps matching TRBD1 (5 bases). The germline CDR1 and CDR2 sequences are MRHNA and SNTAGT. Between the trimmed V and J ends, which lost 0 bases and 5 bases, there was a span of 16 bases. The CDR3 has 16 amino acids. The DNA of the CDR3 is TGTGCCAGCAGTGACTCAGGGCAAGGGGCAAGGTATGGCTACACCTTC. The encoded protein is CASSDSGQGARYGYTF.

This clone was seen a handful of times. V gene TRBV9 combines with J gene TRBJ1-1, with 7 positions matching TRBD1. CDR1 and CDR2 from the germline V gene are SGDLS and YYNGEE. The CDR3 is 13 residues long. V shed 0 bases and J 8 bases; nucleotides not matched to a gene: 4. For the CDR3, the DNA is TGTGCCAGCAGCGTAGCTTTGACAGGGGAAGCTTTCTTT. Translating it yields CASSVALTGEAFF.

This clone has just one count. The chain is built from TRBV29-1 and TRBJ1-1; the D gene is possibly TRBD1 (6 bases). The germline gives CDR1 SQVTM, CDR2 ANQGSEA. Trimming shortened V by 5 bases and J by 4 bases, and 11 bases separated the two germline ends. CDR3 length: 12 residues. DNA of the CDR3: TGCAGCGTTCGGGCGGGGGCCACTGAAGCTTTCTTT. It translates to CSVRAGATEAFF.

The chain couples TRBV29-1 to TRBJ2-2; TRBD1 aligns across 9 bases. The CDR3 has 13 amino acids. Germline loops: CDR1 SQVTM, CDR2 ANQGSEA. V shed 2 bases, J shed 11 bases, and the junction held 6 bases outside the gene matches. In DNA form, the CDR3 reads TGCAGCGTTGAAATACAGGGGGCGCGAGAGCTGTTTTTT. It codes for CSVEIQGARELFF.

The chain carries TRBV9 and TRBJ2-2; D is possibly TRBD2 (5 bases). Germline CDR1 and CDR2: SGDLS and YYNGEE. V was pared by 0 bases and J by 5 bases, with 14 bases between. CDR3 length: 16 residues. The chain's CDR3 is CASSVAEGPGTGELFF. The CDR3 nucleotides are TGTGCCAGCAGCGTAGCGGAAGGGCCGGGAACCGGGGAGCTGTTTTTT.

The chain carries TRBV9 and TRBJ1-1; no reliable D call. The germline CDR1 and CDR2 sequences are SGDLS and YYNGEE. Trimming took 4 bases from V and 8 from J, leaving 12 bases between them. This CDR3 contains 12 residues. For the CDR3, the DNA is TGTGCCAGCAGCTCCGGGAGGAGAGAAGCTTTCTTT. Amino acids: CASSSGRREAFF.

The chain joins TRBV5-6 to TRBJ2-7, with 9 nucleotides matching TRBD2. The CDR3 consists of 16 residues. Germline V CDR1 and CDR2: SGHDT, YYEEEE. Trimming at V came to 0 bases and at J to 0 bases, leaving 4 bases not matched to a gene. The CDR3 region is CASSLARTSDSYEQYF. In DNA form, the CDR3 reads TGTGCCAGCAGCTTGGCTCGGACTAGCGACTCCTACGAGCAGTACTTC.

The chain employs TRBV5-1 and TRBJ2-7; TRBD2 matches at 7 bases. Unmatched junction bases numbered 3, after V lost 0 bases and J lost 0 bases. The CDR3 has 15 residues. Germline CDR1 and CDR2: SGHRS and YFSETQ. CDR3 nucleotide sequence: TGCGCCAGCAGCTTGGATCGGACTAGCTCCTACGAGCAGTACTTC. Translating it yields CASSLDRTSSYEQYF.

V usage is TRBV2 and J usage is TRBJ2-7, with 7 bases fitting TRBD2. V shed 10 bases, J shed 1 base, and the junction held 7 bases outside the gene matches. The CDR3 has 13 amino acids. Germline V gene data show CDR1 as SNHLY and CDR2 as FYNNEI. CDR3 sequence reads: CAILAETSYEQYF. The CDR3 bases are TGTGCCATCCTAGCGGAGACGTCCTACGAGCAGTACTTC. Using reference TRBV2 and TRBJ2-7 for the parts outside the CDR3, the full variable domain is EPEVTQTPSHQVTQMGQEVILRCVPISNHLYFYWYRQILGQKVEFLVSFYNNEISEKSEIFDDQFSVERPDGSNFTLKIRSTKLEDSAMYFCAILAETSYEQYFGPGTRLTVT.